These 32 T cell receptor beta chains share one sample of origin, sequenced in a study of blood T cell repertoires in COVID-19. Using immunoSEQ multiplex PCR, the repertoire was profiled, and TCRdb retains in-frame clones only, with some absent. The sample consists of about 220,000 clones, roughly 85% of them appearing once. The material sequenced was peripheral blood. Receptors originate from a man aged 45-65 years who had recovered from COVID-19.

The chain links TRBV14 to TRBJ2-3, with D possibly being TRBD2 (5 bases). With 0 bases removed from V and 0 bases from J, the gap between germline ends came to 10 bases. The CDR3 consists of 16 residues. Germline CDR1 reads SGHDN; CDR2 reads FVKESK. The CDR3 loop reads CASSQEPAESTDTQYF. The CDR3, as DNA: TGTGCCAGCAGCCAAGAGCCAGCGGAAAGCACAGATACGCAGTATTTT.

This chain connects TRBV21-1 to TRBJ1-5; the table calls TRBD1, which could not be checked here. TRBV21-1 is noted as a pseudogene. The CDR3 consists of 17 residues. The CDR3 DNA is TGTGCCAGCAGCAAAAATTGTCCAGGCAGTGCCAATCAGCCCCAGCATTTT. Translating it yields CASSKNCPGSANQPQHF.

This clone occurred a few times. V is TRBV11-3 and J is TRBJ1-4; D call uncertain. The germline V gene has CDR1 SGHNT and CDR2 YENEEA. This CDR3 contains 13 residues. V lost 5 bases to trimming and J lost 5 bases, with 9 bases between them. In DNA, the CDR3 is TGTGCCAGCAGCAATGGTCAGAATGAAAAACTGTTTTTT. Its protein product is CASSNGQNEKLFF.

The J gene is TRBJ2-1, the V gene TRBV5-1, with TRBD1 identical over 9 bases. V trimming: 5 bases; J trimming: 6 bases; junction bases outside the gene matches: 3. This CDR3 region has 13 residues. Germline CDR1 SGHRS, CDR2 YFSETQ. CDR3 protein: CASSWDRVNEQFF. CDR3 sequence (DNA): TGCGCCAGCAGTTGGGACAGGGTCAATGAGCAGTTCTTC. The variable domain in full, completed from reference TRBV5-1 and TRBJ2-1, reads KAGVTQTPRYLIKTRGQQVTLSCSPISGHRSVSWYQQTPGQGLQFLFEYFSETQRNKGNFPGRFSGRQFSNSRSEMNVSTLELGDSALYLCASSWDRVNEQFFGPGTRLTVL.

The DNA for the CDR3 is TGTGCCAGTAGTATATCGGGTAGCGGGAGCTTAAACAATGAGCAGTTCTTC. The encoded protein is CASSISGSGSLNNEQFF. The chain uses TRBV19 and TRBJ2-1; 9 nucleotides align to TRBD2. Trimming cost V 2 bases and J 5 bases; bases outside gene matches: 10. There are 17 residues in the CDR3. Germline V gives CDR1 LNHDA, CDR2 SQIVND (reference sequence).

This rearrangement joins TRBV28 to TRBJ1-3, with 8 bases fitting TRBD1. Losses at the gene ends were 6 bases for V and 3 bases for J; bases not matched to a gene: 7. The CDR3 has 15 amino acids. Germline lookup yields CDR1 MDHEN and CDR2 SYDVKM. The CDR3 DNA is TGTGCCAGCAGCTCCGGGACAGGCGGTGGAAACACCATATATTTT. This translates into CASSSGTGGGNTIYF.

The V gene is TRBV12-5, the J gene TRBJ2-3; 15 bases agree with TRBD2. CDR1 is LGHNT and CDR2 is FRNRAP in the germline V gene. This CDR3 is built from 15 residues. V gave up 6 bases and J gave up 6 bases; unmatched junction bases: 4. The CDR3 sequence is CASGSGLAGGDTQYF. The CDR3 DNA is TGTGCTAGTGGCTCTGGACTAGCGGGAGGGGATACGCAGTATTTT.

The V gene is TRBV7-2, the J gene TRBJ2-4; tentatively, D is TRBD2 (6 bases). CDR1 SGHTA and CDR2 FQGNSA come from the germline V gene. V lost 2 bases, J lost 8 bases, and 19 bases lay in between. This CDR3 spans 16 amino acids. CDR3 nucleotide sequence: TGTGCCAGCAGCTTACATGGGGGAGGCTCCGGGGACATTCAGTACTTC. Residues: CASSLHGGGSGDIQYF. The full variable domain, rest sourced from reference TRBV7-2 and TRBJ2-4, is GAGVSQSPSNKVTEKGKDVELRCDPISGHTALYWYRQSLGQGLEFLIYFQGNSAPDKSGLPSDRFSAERTGGSVSTLTIQRTQQEDSAVYLCASSLHGGGSGDIQYFGAGTRLSVL.

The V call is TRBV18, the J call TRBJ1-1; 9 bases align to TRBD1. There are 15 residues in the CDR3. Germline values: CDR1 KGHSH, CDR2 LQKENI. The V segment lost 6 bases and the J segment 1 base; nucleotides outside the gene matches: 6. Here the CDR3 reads CASSQGQGGNTEAFF. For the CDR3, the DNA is TGTGCCAGCTCCCAGGGACAGGGTGGGAACACTGAAGCTTTCTTT.

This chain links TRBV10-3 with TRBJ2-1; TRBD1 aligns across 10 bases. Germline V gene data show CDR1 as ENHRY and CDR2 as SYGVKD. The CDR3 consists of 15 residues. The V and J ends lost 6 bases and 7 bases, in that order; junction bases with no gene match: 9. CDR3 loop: CAIRGTGTGDNEQFF. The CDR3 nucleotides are TGTGCCATCAGGGGAACCGGGACAGGGGATAATGAGCAGTTCTTC.

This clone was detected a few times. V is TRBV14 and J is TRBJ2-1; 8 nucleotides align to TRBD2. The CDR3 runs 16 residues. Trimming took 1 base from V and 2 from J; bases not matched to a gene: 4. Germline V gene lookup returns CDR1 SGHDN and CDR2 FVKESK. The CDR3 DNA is TGTGCCAGCAGCCAAGGGAGCGGGGGTGCCTACAATGAGCAGTTCTTC. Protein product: CASSQGSGGAYNEQFF.

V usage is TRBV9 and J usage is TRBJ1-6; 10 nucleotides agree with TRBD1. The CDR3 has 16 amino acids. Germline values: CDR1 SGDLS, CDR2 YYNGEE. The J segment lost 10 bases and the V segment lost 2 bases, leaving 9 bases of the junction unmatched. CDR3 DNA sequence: TGTGCCAGCAGCGTGGAACCGACAGGGGGCTACTCACCCCTCCACTTT. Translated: CASSVEPTGGYSPLHF.

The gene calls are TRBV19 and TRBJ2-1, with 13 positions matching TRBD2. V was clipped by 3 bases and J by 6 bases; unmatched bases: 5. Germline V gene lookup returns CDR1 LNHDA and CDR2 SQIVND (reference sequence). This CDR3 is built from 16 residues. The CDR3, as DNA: TGTGCCAGTAGTATCTCCACTAGCGGGAGGGCCAATGAGCAGTTCTTC. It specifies CASSISTSGRANEQFF.

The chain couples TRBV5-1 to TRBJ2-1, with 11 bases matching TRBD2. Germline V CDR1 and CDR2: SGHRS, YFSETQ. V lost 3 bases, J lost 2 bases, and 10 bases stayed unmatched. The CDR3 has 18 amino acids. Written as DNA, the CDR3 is TGCGCCAGCAGCTGGATTGCCGGGACTAGCGGACCCTACAATGAGCAGTTCTTC. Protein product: CASSWIAGTSGPYNEQFF.

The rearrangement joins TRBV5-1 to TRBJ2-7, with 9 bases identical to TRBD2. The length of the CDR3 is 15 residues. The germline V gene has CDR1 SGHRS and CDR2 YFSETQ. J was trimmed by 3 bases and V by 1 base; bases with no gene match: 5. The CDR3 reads CASSLSTSGVYEQYF. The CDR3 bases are TGCGCCAGCAGCTTGTCGACTAGCGGAGTCTACGAGCAGTACTTC.

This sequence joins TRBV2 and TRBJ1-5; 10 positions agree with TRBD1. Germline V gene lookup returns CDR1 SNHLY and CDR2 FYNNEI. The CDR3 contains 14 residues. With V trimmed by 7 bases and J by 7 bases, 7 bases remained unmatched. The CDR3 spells CASKRQGARQPQHF. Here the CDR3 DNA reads TGTGCCAGCAAAAGACAGGGGGCGCGACAGCCCCAGCATTTT.

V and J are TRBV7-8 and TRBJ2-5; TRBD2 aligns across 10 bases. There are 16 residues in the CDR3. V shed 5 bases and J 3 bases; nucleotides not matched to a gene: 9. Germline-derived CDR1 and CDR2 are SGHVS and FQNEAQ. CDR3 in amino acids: CASSLPGLADEETQYF. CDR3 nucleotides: TGTGCCAGCAGCCTTCCAGGACTAGCGGACGAAGAGACCCAGTACTTC.

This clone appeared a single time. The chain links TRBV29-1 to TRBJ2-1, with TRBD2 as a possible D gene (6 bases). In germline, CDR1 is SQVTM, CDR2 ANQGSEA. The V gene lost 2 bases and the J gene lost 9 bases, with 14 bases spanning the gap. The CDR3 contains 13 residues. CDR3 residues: CSVETGVTGEQFF. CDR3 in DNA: TGCAGCGTTGAAACGGGAGTTACCGGTGAGCAGTTCTTC.

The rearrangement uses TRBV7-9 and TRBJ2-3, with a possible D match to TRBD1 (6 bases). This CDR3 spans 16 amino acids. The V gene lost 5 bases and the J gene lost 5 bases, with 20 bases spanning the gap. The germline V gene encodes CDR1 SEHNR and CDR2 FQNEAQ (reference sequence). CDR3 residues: CASSPGRLVGGDTQYF. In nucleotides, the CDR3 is TGTGCCAGCAGCCCCGGGCGCCTGGTAGGGGGAGATACGCAGTATTTT.

For the CDR3, the DNA is TGTGCCAGCAGCTTAGCTCGGTTGGACAAACACTACGAGCAGTACTTC. Translated, it gives CASSLARLDKHYEQYF. J is TRBJ2-7 and V is TRBV7-9; D may be TRBD1 (5 bases). Germline CDR1 is SEHNR and CDR2 is FQNEAQ (reference sequence). This CDR3 has 16 residues. Trimming took off 0 bases at V and 3 bases at J, with 15 bases between the two ends.

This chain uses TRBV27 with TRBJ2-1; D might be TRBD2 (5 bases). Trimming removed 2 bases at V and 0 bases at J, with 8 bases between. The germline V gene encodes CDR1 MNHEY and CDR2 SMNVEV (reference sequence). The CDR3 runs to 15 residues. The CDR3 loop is CASSLLGSSYNEQFF. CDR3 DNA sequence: TGTGCCAGCAGTTTACTTGGGAGCTCCTACAATGAGCAGTTCTTC.

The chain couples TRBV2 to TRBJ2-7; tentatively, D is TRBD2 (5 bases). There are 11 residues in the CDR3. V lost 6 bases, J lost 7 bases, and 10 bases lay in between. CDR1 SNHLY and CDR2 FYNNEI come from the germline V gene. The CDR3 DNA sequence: TGTGCCAGCAGCCAAAGGGAGGAGCAGTACTTC. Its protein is CASSQREEQYF.

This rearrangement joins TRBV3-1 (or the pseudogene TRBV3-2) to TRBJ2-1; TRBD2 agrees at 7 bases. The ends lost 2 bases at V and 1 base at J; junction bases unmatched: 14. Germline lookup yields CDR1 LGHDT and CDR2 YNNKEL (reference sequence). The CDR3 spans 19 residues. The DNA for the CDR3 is TGTGCCAGCAGCCAAATTCCAAGGCAGCGGGGAAAGTCCTACAATGAGCAGTTCTTC. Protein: CASSQIPRQRGKSYNEQFF.

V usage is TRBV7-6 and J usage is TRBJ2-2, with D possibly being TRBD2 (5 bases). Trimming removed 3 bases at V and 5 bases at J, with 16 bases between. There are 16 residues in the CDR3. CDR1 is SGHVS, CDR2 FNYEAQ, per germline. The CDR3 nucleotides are TGTGCCAGCAGCTTGGCGGCTAGCTATCGAACCGGGGAGCTGTTTTTT. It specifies CASSLAASYRTGELFF.

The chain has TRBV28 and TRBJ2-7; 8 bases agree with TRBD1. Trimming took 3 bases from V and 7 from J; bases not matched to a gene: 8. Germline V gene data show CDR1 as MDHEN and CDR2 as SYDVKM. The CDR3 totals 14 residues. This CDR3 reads CASSLGQGAKEQYF. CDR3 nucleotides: TGTGCCAGCAGTTTGGGGCAGGGGGCCAAGGAGCAGTACTTC. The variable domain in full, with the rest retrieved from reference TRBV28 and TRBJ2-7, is DVKVTQSSRYLVKRTGEKVFLECVQDMDHENMFWYRQDPGLGLRLIYFSYDVKMKEKGDIPEGYSVSREKKERFSLILESASTNQTSMYLCASSLGQGAKEQYFGPGTRLTVT.

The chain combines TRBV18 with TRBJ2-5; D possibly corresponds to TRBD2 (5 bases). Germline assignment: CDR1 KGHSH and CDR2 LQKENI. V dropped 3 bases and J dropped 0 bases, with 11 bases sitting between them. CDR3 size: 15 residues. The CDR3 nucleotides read TGTGCCAGCTCACCGGTACGGGGTTACCAAGAGACCCAGTACTTC. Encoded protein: CASSPVRGYQETQYF.

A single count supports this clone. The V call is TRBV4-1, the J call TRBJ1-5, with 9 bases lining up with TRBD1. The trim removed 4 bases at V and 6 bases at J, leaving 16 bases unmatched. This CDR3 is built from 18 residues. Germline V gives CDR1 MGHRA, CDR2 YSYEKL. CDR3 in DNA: TGCGCCAGCAGCCGTACCCTTCCACAGGGGGCGCGTGGTCAGCCCCAGCATTTT. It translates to CASSRTLPQGARGQPQHF.

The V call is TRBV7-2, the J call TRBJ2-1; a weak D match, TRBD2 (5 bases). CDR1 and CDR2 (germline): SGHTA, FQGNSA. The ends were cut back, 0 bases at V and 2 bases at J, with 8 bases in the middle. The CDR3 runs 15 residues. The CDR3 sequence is CASSLAGAPYNEQFF. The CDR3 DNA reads TGTGCCAGCAGCTTAGCGGGAGCCCCCTACAATGAGCAGTTCTTC.

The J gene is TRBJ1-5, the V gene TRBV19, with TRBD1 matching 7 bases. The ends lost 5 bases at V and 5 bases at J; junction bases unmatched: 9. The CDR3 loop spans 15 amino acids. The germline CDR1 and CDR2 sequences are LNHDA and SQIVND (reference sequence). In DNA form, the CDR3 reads TGTGCCAGTAGTCGACAGGGTCGGGTGGATCAGCCCCAGCATTTT. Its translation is CASSRQGRVDQPQHF.

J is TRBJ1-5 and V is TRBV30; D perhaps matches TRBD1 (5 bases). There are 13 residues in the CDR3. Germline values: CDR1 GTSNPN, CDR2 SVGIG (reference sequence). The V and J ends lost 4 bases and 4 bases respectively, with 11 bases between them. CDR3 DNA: TGTGCCTGGAATTTTGGGGGGAATCAGCCCCAGCATTTT. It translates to CAWNFGGNQPQHF.

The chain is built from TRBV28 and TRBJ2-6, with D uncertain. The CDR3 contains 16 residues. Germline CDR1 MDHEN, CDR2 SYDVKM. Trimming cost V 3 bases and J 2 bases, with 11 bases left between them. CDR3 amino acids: CASSFSPGPGANVLTF. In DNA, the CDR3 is TGTGCCAGCAGTTTTTCGCCAGGTCCTGGGGCCAACGTCCTGACTTTC. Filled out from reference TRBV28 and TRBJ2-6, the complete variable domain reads DVKVTQSSRYLVKRTGEKVFLECVQDMDHENMFWYRQDPGLGLRLIYFSYDVKMKEKGDIPEGYSVSREKKERFSLILESASTNQTSMYLCASSFSPGPGANVLTFGAGSRLTVL.

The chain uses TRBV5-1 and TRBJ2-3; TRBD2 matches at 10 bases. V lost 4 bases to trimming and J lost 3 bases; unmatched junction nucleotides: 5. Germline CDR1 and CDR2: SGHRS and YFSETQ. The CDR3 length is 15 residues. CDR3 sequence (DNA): TGCGCCAGCAGCCCCACTAGCGGGGCGACAGATACGCAGTATTTT. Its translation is CASSPTSGATDTQYF.